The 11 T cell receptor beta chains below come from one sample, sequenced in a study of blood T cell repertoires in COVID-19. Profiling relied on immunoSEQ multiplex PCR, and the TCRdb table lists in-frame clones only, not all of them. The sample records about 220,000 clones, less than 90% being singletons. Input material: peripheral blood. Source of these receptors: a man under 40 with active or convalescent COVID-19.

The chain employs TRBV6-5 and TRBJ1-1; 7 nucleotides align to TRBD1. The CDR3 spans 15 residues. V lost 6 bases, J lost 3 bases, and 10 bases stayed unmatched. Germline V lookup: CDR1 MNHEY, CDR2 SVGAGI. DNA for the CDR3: TGTGCCAGCAGAGGTGCAAGGGGGCCGTACACTGAAGCTTTCTTT. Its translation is CASRGARGPYTEAFF.

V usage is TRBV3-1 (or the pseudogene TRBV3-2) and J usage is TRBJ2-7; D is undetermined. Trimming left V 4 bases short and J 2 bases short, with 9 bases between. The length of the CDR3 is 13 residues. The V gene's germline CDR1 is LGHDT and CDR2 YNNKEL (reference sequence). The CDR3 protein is CASSPRLPYEQYF. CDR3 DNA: TGTGCCAGCAGCCCGCGACTCCCCTACGAGCAGTACTTC.

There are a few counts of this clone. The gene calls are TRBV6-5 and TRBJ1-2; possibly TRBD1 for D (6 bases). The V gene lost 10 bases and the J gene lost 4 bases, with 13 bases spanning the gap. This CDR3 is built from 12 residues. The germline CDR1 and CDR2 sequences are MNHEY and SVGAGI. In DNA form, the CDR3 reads TGTGCCATACAGGGAGGGAGCTATGGCTACACCTTC. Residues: CAIQGGSYGYTF.

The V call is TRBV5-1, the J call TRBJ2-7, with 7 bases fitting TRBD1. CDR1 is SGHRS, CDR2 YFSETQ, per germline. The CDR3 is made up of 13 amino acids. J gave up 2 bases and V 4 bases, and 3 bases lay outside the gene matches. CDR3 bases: TGCGCCAGCAGCGCCGGGACAGCCTACGAGCAGTACTTC. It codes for CASSAGTAYEQYF.

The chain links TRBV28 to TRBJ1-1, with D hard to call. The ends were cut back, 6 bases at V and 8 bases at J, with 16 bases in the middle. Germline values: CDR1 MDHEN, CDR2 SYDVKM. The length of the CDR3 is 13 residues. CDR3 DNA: TGTGCCAGCAGACGTCCGGGTAACAAAGAAGCTTTCTTT. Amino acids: CASRRPGNKEAFF.

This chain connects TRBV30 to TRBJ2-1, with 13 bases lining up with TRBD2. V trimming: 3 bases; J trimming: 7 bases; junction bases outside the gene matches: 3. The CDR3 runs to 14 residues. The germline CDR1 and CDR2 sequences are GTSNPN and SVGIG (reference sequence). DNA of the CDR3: TGTGCCTGGAGAGGACTAGCGGGAGTAAATGAGCAGTTCTTC. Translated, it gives CAWRGLAGVNEQFF.

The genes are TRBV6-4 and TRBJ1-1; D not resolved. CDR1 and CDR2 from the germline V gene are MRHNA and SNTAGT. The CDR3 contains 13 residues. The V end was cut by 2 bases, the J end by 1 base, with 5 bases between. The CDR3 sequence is CASSDRENTEAFF. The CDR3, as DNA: TGTGCCAGCAGTGACCGGGAGAACACTGAAGCTTTCTTT.

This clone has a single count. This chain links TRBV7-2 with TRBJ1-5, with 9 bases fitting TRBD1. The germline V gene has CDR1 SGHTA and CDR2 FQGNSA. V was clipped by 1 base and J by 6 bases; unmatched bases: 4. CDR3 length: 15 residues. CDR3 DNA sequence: TGTGCCAGCAGCTTAGGGGACAGGGTAGGTCAGCCCCAGCATTTT. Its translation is CASSLGDRVGQPQHF.

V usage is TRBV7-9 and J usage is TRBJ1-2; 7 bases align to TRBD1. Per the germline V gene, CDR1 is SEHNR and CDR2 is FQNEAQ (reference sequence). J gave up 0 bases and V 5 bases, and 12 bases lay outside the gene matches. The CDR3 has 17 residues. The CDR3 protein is CASSPPTRQGANYGYTF. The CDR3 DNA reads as TGTGCCAGCAGCCCTCCCACTCGACAGGGAGCTAACTATGGCTACACCTTC. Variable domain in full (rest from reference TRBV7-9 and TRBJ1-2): DTGVSQNPRHKITKRGQNVTFRCDPISEHNRLYWYRQTLGQGPEFLTYFQNEAQLEKSRLLSDRFSAERPKGSFSTLEIQRTEQGDSAMYLCASSPPTRQGANYGYTFGSGTRLTVV.

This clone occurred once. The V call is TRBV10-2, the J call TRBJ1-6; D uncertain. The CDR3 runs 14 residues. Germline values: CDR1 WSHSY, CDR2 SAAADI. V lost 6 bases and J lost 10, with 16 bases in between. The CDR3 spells CASREDAPGSPLHF. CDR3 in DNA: TGCGCCAGCAGGGAGGACGCCCCGGGGTCACCCCTCCACTTT.

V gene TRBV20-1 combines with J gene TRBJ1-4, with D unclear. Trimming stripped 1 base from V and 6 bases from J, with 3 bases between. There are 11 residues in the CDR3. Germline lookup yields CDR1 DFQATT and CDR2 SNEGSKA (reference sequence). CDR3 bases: TGCAGTGCTAGAGGAGATGAAAAACTGTTTTTT. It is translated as CSARGDEKLFF.